A single sample gave rise to the 7 T cell receptor beta chains below, sequenced in a study of T cell responses to AZD1222 COVID-19 vaccine listed by TCRdb under 2021. Libraries were built with the immunoSEQ multiplex PCR assay. TCRdb holds this immuneACCESS table with in-frame rearrangements only. Some clones are missing; in checked studies, unresolved V genes explain under half, and the rest has no known cause. The sample table records more than 100,000 clones; 90% to 95% of these occur just once. 5% of the sample is held by the ten biggest clonotypes. Sample time point, as interpreted from the label and publication: about 28 days (+/-7) after the second vaccine dose. The input for sequencing was peripheral blood, taken 28 days after the second AZD1222 dose. Receptors originate from an adult who received the AZD1222 COVID-19 vaccine.

This chain joins TRBV5-4 and TRBJ1-1, with 11 bases lining up with TRBD1. The germline CDR1 and CDR2 sequences are SGHNT and YYREEE (reference sequence). J lost 0 bases, V lost 3 bases, and 7 bases had no gene match. The CDR3 is made up of 17 amino acids. CDR3: CASSSGTGGGLNTEAFF. The CDR3, as DNA: TGTGCCAGCAGCTCCGGGACAGGGGGGGGACTGAACACTGAAGCTTTCTTT. The complete variable domain, with remaining parts taken from reference TRBV5-4 and TRBJ1-1, reads ETGVTQSPTHLIKTRGQQVTLRCSSQSGHNTVSWYQQALGQGPQFIFQYYREEENGRGNFPPRFSGLQFPNYSSELNVNALELDDSALYLCASSSGTGGGLNTEAFFGQGTRLTVV.

This chain links TRBV18 with TRBJ1-2; D gene ambiguous. The germline V gene encodes CDR1 KGHSH and CDR2 LQKENI. V was shortened by 1 base and J by 3 bases, with 12 bases between the two germline ends. The CDR3 is 15 amino acids. Written as DNA, the CDR3 is TGTGCCAGCTCACCACAGTCGGGTCAGTACTATGGCTACACCTTC. Translating gives CASSPQSGQYYGYTF.

CDR3 in amino acids: CASSQDQVQGANYGYTF. The CDR3 DNA reads TGTGCCAGCAGCCAAGATCAGGTACAGGGAGCTAACTATGGCTACACCTTC. The chain combines TRBV4-2 with TRBJ1-2, with TRBD1 as a possible D gene (6 bases). The CDR3 spans 17 residues. Germline V gives CDR1 LGHNA, CDR2 YNFKEQ. Trimming took off 0 bases at V and 0 bases at J, with 14 bases between the two ends.

This chain connects TRBV30 to TRBJ2-1, with D perhaps matching TRBD1 (5 bases). Trimming pared 1 base from V and 4 bases from J, leaving 8 bases between. This CDR3 has 13 residues. Germline values: CDR1 GTSNPN, CDR2 SVGIG (reference sequence). The CDR3: CAWSGGRYNEQFF. CDR3 bases: TGTGCCTGGAGTGGGGGCCGTTACAATGAGCAGTTCTTC.

This chain joins TRBV9 and TRBJ2-6; 8 positions match TRBD1. The CDR3 consists of 14 residues. The germline V gene encodes CDR1 SGDLS and CDR2 YYNGEE. J lost 7 bases, V lost 4 bases, and 4 bases had no gene match. CDR3 residues: CASSIDRGANVLTF. CDR3 DNA sequence: TGTGCCAGCAGCATCGACAGGGGAGCCAACGTCCTGACTTTC.

The V and J genes are TRBV6-6 and TRBJ1-6; 8 positions match TRBD1. The CDR3 has 15 residues. Germline V gene sequence: CDR1 MNHNY, CDR2 SVGAGI (reference sequence). Unmatched junction bases numbered 8, after V lost 4 bases and J lost 9 bases. Here the CDR3 DNA reads TGTGCCAGCAGTTCCCAGGGGGCTGCGAGTTCACCCCTCCACTTT. Translated, it gives CASSSQGAASSPLHF.

V gene TRBV16 combines with J gene TRBJ1-1; D is possibly TRBD1 (5 bases). CDR3 length equals 15 residues. V lost 5 bases and J lost 7, with 20 bases in between. Germline V gene sequence: CDR1 KGHSY, CDR2 FQNENV. The CDR3 nucleotides read TGTGCCAGCAGCGCCAATCTTAGGCAGGGTGGTGAAGCTTTCTTT. Its protein is CASSANLRQGGEAFF. The full variable domain, rest sourced from reference TRBV16 and TRBJ1-1, is GEEVAQTPKHLVRGEGQKAKLYCAPIKGHSYVFWYQQVLKNEFKFLISFQNENVFDETGMPKERFSAKCLPNSPCSLEIQATKLEDSAVYFCASSANLRQGGEAFFGQGTRLTVV.